This T cell receptor (beta chain) was recovered during a study of beta chain features in type 1 diabetes. Sequenced material consisted of expressed TCRB transcripts (all of the isolated RNA was reverse transcribed). Only in-frame clones appear in the TCRdb table, and some are missing; sequencing was by immunoSEQ multiplex PCR. The repertoire holds some 410,000 clones, with about 10% as singletons. This clone has a handful of counts. The CDR3 is 14 amino acids. Germline V gene data show CDR1 as SNHLY and CDR2 as FYNNEI. V was trimmed by 8 bases and J by 5 bases, leaving 16 bases between them. The receptor was isolated from a woman between 18 and 29 years old in good health. Sequencing was carried out using naive CD4+ T cells from blood. The chain employs TRBV2 and TRBJ2-1; tentative D call: TRBD2 (5 bases). CDR3 amino acids: CASHIERVNNEQFF. For the CDR3, the DNA is TGTGCCAGCCACATAGAGAGGGTCAACAATGAGCAGTTCTTC.